One sample yielded the 11 T cell receptor beta chains listed below, sequenced in a study of CD8 T cells in ankylosing spondylitis. TCRdb fed the 5' RACE reads into MiXCR, producing one record per CDR3 protein. The table has more than 150,000 distinct CDR3 sequences, over 10% seen once. The sequencing sample was made of blood, either unsorted or a sorted T cell fraction (not recorded which). The source of these receptors is a female donor with ankylosing spondylitis or in good health (not recorded which).

The chain joins TRBV30 to TRBJ2-2, with a weak D call TRBD1 (6 bases). Germline V gene sequence: CDR1 GTSNPN, CDR2 SVGIG (reference sequence). The V gene lost 4 bases and the J gene lost 3 bases, with 15 bases spanning the gap. CDR3 length: 15 amino acids. CDR3 in DNA: TGTGCCTGGAAAGTCAAGAGGGGGTACACCGGGGAGCTGTTTTTT. As protein: CAWKVKRGYTGELFF.

This clonotype showed up just once. A single base separates this from a much larger clone, so it may be a read error. The J gene is TRBJ2-1, the V gene TRBV7-3; tentative D call: TRBD2 (5 bases). Germline V gene lookup returns CDR1 SGHTA and CDR2 FQGTGA. This CDR3 region has 15 residues. The CDR3 protein is CANSLGSGKANEQFF. CDR3 in DNA: TGTGCCAACAGCTTAGGATCCGGGAAAGCCAATGAGCAGTTCTTC.

This clonotype was picked up many times. The rearrangement links TRBV12-3 or TRBV12-4 to TRBJ1-1; TRBD1 is a possible D gene (6 bases). V lost 3 bases, J lost 0 bases, and 8 bases lay in between. The CDR3 sequence is 14 residues long. The CDR3 sequence is CASSFTGMNTEAFF. In DNA, the CDR3 is TGTGCCAGCAGTTTCACAGGGATGAACACTGAAGCTTTCTTT.

This clonotype was seen ten or more times. J is TRBJ2-5 and V is TRBV14, with D unclear. Germline V gives CDR1 SGHDN, CDR2 FVKESK. V was pared by 0 bases and J by 5 bases, with 10 bases between. The CDR3 sequence is 14 residues long. CDR3 bases: TGTGCCAGCAGCCAAGAGGCCCTCCGGGAGACCCAGTACTTC. Protein product: CASSQEALRETQYF.

This clonotype was seen ten or more times. V is TRBV6-6 and J is TRBJ1-1; D remains unclear. Germline lookup yields CDR1 MNHNY and CDR2 SVGAGI (reference sequence). This CDR3 spans 13 amino acids. V was cut by 3 bases and J by 1 base, with 6 bases left in between. This chain's CDR3 is CASSYYKNTEAFF. In nucleotides, the CDR3 is TGTGCCAGCAGTTATTACAAGAACACTGAAGCTTTCTTT.

V and J are TRBV20-1 and TRBJ2-1, with 11 bases that match TRBD1. This CDR3 contains 15 residues. The junction had 6 bases not matched to a gene; V was cut back by 0 bases and J by 8 bases. Germline loops: CDR1 DFQATT, CDR2 SNEGSKA (reference sequence). Written as DNA, the CDR3 is TGCAGTGCTAGAGAACTCCGGGACAGGGGGGATGAGCAGTTCTTC. Translated, it gives CSARELRDRGDEQFF.

The table lists this clonotype with a count of one. The chain is built from TRBV7-2 and TRBJ2-7; 8 bases are shared with TRBD2. Germline CDR1 reads SGHTA; CDR2 reads FQGNSA. CDR3 size: 13 residues. Trimming took 0 bases from V and 6 from J; bases not matched to a gene: 1. CDR3 loop: CASSLAAGGEQYF. In DNA form, the CDR3 reads TGTGCCAGCAGCTTAGCGGCGGGAGGCGAGCAGTACTTC. Together with reference TRBV7-2 and TRBJ2-7, the CDR3 gives the full variable domain: GAGVSQSPSNKVTEKGKDVELRCDPISGHTALYWYRQSLGQGLEFLIYFQGNSAPDKSGLPSDRFSAERTGGSVSTLTIQRTQQEDSAVYLCASSLAAGGEQYFGPGTRLTVT.

This clonotype was detected ten times or more. The gene calls are TRBV5-1 and TRBJ2-2, with 10 bases fitting TRBD2. CDR1 SGHRS and CDR2 YFSETQ come from the germline V gene. J was trimmed by 6 bases and V by 4 bases; bases with no gene match: 9. The CDR3 length is 16 residues. CDR3 in DNA: TGCGCCAGCAGCGCCCCCGAGACTAGCGGGTCCGGGGAGCTGTTTTTT. Protein: CASSAPETSGSGELFF.

As to this clonotype: A clone one base away is much larger, so this may be a read error. The chain links TRBV4-3 to TRBJ2-1; possible D gene TRBD1, 5 bases. Between the trimmed V and J ends, which lost 0 bases and 9 bases, there was a span of 9 bases. Germline loops: CDR1 LGHNA, CDR2 YSLEER. This CDR3 region has 13 residues. The CDR3 reads CASSQEWGSEQFF. CDR3 DNA: TGCGCCAGCAGCCAAGAATGGGGCTCTGAGCAGTTCTTC.

This chain joins TRBV5-1 and TRBJ2-2; TRBD1 agrees at 11 bases. Germline lookup yields CDR1 SGHRS and CDR2 YFSETQ. V lost 5 bases to trimming and J lost 5 bases; unmatched junction nucleotides: 8. This CDR3 is built from 16 residues. This chain's CDR3 is CASSSTGQGATGELFF. As DNA, the CDR3 is TGCGCCAGCAGTTCTACTGGACAGGGGGCGACCGGGGAGCTGTTTTTT.

This clonotype was recorded at least ten times. CDR3 in DNA: TGCAGCCAACGGGGCCTCGATTACAATGAGCAGTTCTTC. Translated: CSQRGLDYNEQFF. The chain couples TRBV20-1 to TRBJ2-1; D may correspond to TRBD1 or TRBD2 (5 bases each). The CDR3 sequence is 13 residues long. Germline-derived CDR1 and CDR2 are DFQATT and SNEGSKA (reference sequence).